A single sample gave rise to the 16 T cell receptor beta chains below, sequenced in a study of OX40 agonist ivuxolimab in advanced cancers. The assay was immunoSEQ multiplex PCR, and TCRdb's table has in-frame clones only and misses some. This sample carries approximately 100,000 clones, about 90% of them seen once, and the ten largest clones take 0.79%. Material: CD4+ or CD8+ T cells sorted from blood, obtained in a trial of the OX40 agonist ivuxolimab. These receptors were collected from an adult with an advanced solid tumor such as melanoma, head and neck, liver or kidney cancer.

The gene calls are TRBV7-3 and TRBJ1-4, with 9 bases identical to TRBD1. This CDR3 has 17 residues. CDR1 and CDR2 from the germline V gene are SGHTA and FQGTGA. V shed 5 bases and J 7 bases; nucleotides not matched to a gene: 14. Written as DNA, the CDR3 is TGTGCCAGCAGCCCACAACCCCAGGGACAGGGCTCTGAAAAACTGTTTTTT. Translating gives CASSPQPQGQGSEKLFF.

This clone was seen a handful of times. The chain employs TRBV7-2 and TRBJ1-6; D call uncertain. The CDR3 is 13 amino acids. Germline CDR1 SGHTA, CDR2 FQGNSA. Trimming cost V 2 bases and J 7 bases, with 6 bases left between them. CDR3 in amino acids: CASSLMLNSPLHF. In DNA form, the CDR3 reads TGTGCCAGCAGCTTAATGCTGAATTCACCCCTCCACTTT.

The CDR3 sequence is CASSIVAGSGEKLFF. In DNA, the CDR3 is TGTGCCAGTAGTATAGTAGCCGGCTCGGGTGAAAAACTGTTTTTT. The chain carries TRBV19 and TRBJ1-4; no definite D call. V lost 1 base to trimming and J lost 7 bases, with 13 bases between them. Germline V CDR1 and CDR2: LNHDA, SQIVND (reference sequence). This CDR3 comprises 15 residues.

The gene calls are TRBV6-6 and TRBJ1-1, with D uncertain. The CDR3 sequence is 14 residues long. Deletions cut 6 bases from V and 1 base from J, with 12 bases between. Germline CDR1 MNHNY, CDR2 SVGAGI (reference sequence). DNA for the CDR3: TGTGCCAGCAGGAGCAGAGCAGAGAACACTGAAGCTTTCTTT. Translation gives CASRSRAENTEAFF.

Here the CDR3 reads CASSGRTANYNSPLHF. The CDR3 coding sequence is TGCGCCAGCAGCGGACGGACAGCTAATTATAATTCACCCCTCCACTTT. The chain links TRBV5-1 to TRBJ1-6; maybe TRBD1 (6 bases). Per the germline V gene, CDR1 is SGHRS and CDR2 is YFSETQ. CDR3 length: 16 residues. V was shortened by 4 bases and J by 4 bases, with 15 bases between the two germline ends.

V usage is TRBV6-5 and J usage is TRBJ2-3, with D perhaps being TRBD1 or TRBD2 (7 bases each). With 2 bases removed from V and 4 bases from J, the gap between germline ends came to 13 bases. This CDR3 is 15 amino acids long. CDR1 is MNHEY, CDR2 SVGAGI, per germline. This CDR3 reads CASSYTAGGADTQYF. CDR3 nucleotides: TGTGCCAGCAGTTACACGGCAGGGGGGGCAGATACGCAGTATTTT.

This rearrangement joins TRBV2 to TRBJ2-3; a weak D match, TRBD1 (5 bases). CDR1 is SNHLY, CDR2 FYNNEI, per germline. V was trimmed by 7 bases and J by 5 bases, leaving 10 bases between them. The CDR3 runs 12 residues. CDR3 DNA sequence: TGTGCCAGCACCACCACAGGAGATACGCAGTATTTT. Translation gives CASTTTGDTQYF.

The chain is built from TRBV4-3 and TRBJ1-1, with a weak D call TRBD1 (6 bases). CDR1 is LGHNA, CDR2 YSLEER, per germline. The V end was cut by 7 bases, the J end by 4 bases, with 16 bases between. The CDR3 length is 14 residues. The CDR3 nucleotides read TGCGCCAGCACCCGCGGGGGGGGCGGCACTGAAGCTTTCTTT. Residues: CASTRGGGGTEAFF.

The chain carries TRBV30 and TRBJ1-1; D is possibly TRBD1 (5 bases). Germline CDR1 is GTSNPN and CDR2 is SVGIG (reference sequence). Between the trimmed V and J ends, which lost 1 base and 4 bases, there was a span of 10 bases. CDR3 length: 13 amino acids. CDR3 sequence reads: CAWSEAGPTEAFF. Here the CDR3 DNA reads TGTGCCTGGAGTGAGGCGGGGCCCACTGAAGCTTTCTTT. Full variable domain (remainder filled in from reference TRBV30 and TRBJ1-1): SQTIHQWPATLVQPVGSPLSLECTVEGTSNPNLYWYRQAAGRGLQLLFYSVGIGQISSEVPQNLSASRPQDRQFILSSKKLLLSDSGFYLCAWSEAGPTEAFFGQGTRLTVV.

This clone was counted between two and nine times. The chain recombines TRBV7-2 with TRBJ1-1, with D possibly matching TRBD1 (5 bases). V lost 5 bases and J 0 bases, leaving 13 bases between the germline ends. The CDR3 sequence is 15 residues long. Germline-derived CDR1 and CDR2 are SGHTA and FQGNSA. The chain's CDR3 is CASSPAGTVNTEAFF. In nucleotides, the CDR3 is TGTGCCAGCAGCCCGGCCGGGACGGTGAACACTGAAGCTTTCTTT. Variable domain in full (rest from reference TRBV7-2 and TRBJ1-1): GAGVSQSPSNKVTEKGKDVELRCDPISGHTALYWYRQSLGQGLEFLIYFQGNSAPDKSGLPSDRFSAERTGGSVSTLTIQRTQQEDSAVYLCASSPAGTVNTEAFFGQGTRLTVV.

The gene calls are TRBV7-3 and TRBJ2-4; 9 nucleotides match TRBD1. The CDR3 runs 15 residues. Germline CDR1 is SGHTA and CDR2 is FQGTGA. V lost 4 bases and J lost 10; bases outside the gene matches: 11. CDR3 in DNA: TGTGCCAGCAGCTCGGCCCCCGGGACAGGGTCGATTCAGTACTTC. Amino acid sequence: CASSSAPGTGSIQYF.

The CDR3 reads CASSFSGLGSVRQQYF. CDR3 DNA: TGTGCCAGCAGCTTTTCAGGGCTCGGAAGTGTTCGACAGCAGTACTTC. This rearrangement joins TRBV7-2 to TRBJ2-7, with D possibly matching TRBD1 (5 bases). CDR3 size: 16 residues. V lost 3 bases to trimming and J lost 8 bases, with 23 bases between them. In germline, CDR1 is SGHTA, CDR2 FQGNSA.

The chain uses TRBV2 and TRBJ1-6, with D unresolved. Germline V gene lookup returns CDR1 SNHLY and CDR2 FYNNEI. With 6 bases removed from V and 0 bases from J, the gap between germline ends came to 9 bases. The CDR3 covers 15 residues. CDR3: CASSYQSSYNSPLHF. DNA of the CDR3: TGTGCCAGCAGCTATCAGAGCTCCTATAATTCACCCCTCCACTTT. The full variable domain, rest sourced from reference TRBV2 and TRBJ1-6, is EPEVTQTPSHQVTQMGQEVILRCVPISNHLYFYWYRQILGQKVEFLVSFYNNEISEKSEIFDDQFSVERPDGSNFTLKIRSTKLEDSAMYFCASSYQSSYNSPLHFGNGTRLTVT.

The chain is built from TRBV9 and TRBJ2-2, with D uncertain. With 3 bases removed from V and 1 base from J, the gap between germline ends came to 13 bases. This CDR3 has 16 residues. Germline V gene data show CDR1 as SGDLS and CDR2 as YYNGEE. Here the CDR3 reads CASSARNSQNTGELFF. Here the CDR3 DNA reads TGTGCCAGCAGCGCAAGGAACAGCCAGAACACCGGGGAGCTGTTTTTT.

This chain connects TRBV4-3 to TRBJ2-3, with TRBD1 as a possible D gene (6 bases). Trimming pared 0 bases from V and 5 bases from J, leaving 18 bases between. The length of the CDR3 is 17 residues. The germline CDR1 and CDR2 sequences are LGHNA and YSLEER. CDR3 region: CASSQDTGTPGRDTQYF. The CDR3 DNA is TGCGCCAGCAGCCAAGACACCGGGACACCAGGTAGAGATACGCAGTATTTT.

This sequence joins TRBV5-1 and TRBJ1-2; the match to TRBD1 covers 9 bases. The trim removed 0 bases at V and 7 bases at J, leaving 1 base unmatched. The CDR3 is made up of 13 amino acids. The germline gives CDR1 SGHRS, CDR2 YFSETQ. CDR3 residues: CASSLEQGAGYTF. DNA of the CDR3: TGCGCCAGCAGCTTGGAACAGGGGGCTGGCTACACCTTC.